This entry concerns a single TCR beta chain. Its specificity is unknown. The data are from a study of T cell responses to AZD1222 COVID-19 vaccine. Whole-study findings and limits: After two AZD1222 doses, spike-specific TCR breadth and depth rose versus day 0. CD4 TCRs covered the whole spike, strongest at regions 160-218 and 743-854.

Here immunoSEQ multiplex PCR was the method, and the copy in TCRdb shows in-frame clones only, minus some. The sample has 110,000 to 150,000 clones, about nine tenths seen once. Trimming took off 2 bases at V and 4 bases at J, with 9 bases between the two ends. Germline V lookup: CDR1 MNHNS, CDR2 SASEGT. The CDR3 length is 13 residues. The rearrangement uses TRBV6-1 and TRBJ2-7, with D perhaps TRBD1 (5 bases). Here the sequenced sample was peripheral blood, taken on day 0 of AZD1222 vaccination. The clonotype comes from an adult in good health. CDR3 loop: CASSERGGYEQYF. Here the CDR3 DNA reads TGTGCCAGCAGTGAAAGGGGCGGATACGAGCAGTACTTC.